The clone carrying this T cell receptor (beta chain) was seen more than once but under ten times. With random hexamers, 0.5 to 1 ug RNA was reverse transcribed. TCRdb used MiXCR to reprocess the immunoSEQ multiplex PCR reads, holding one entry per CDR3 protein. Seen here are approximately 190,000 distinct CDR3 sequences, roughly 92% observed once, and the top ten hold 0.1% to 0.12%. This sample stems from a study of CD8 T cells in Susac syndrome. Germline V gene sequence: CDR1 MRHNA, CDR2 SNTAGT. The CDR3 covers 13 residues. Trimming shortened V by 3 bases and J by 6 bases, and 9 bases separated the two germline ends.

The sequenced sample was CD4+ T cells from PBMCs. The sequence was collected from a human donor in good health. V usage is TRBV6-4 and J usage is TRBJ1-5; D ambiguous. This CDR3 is CASSERDGQPQHF. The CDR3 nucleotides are TGTGCCAGCAGTGAGAGGGATGGTCAGCCCCAGCATTTT.